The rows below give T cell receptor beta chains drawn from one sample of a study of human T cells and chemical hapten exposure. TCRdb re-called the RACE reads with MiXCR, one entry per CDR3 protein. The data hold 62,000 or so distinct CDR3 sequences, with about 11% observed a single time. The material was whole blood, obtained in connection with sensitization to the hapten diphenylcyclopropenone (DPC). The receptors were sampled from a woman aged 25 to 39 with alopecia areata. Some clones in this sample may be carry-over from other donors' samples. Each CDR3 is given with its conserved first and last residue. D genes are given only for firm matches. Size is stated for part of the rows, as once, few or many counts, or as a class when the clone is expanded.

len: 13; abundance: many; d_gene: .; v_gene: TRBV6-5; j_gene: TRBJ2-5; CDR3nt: TGTGCCAGCACCCCCGACAGTTTTGGGACCCAGTACTTC; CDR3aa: CASTPDSFGTQYF
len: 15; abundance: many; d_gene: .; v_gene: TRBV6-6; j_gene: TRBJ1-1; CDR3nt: TGTGCCAGCACAACCGGTGGGCAGGGGCGGGCTGAAGCTTTCTTT; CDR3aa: CASTTGGQGRAEAFF
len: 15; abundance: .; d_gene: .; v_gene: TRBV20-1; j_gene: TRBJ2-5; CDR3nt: TGCAGTGCTAGGGGACTCACAGGAGCCACCGAGACCCAGTACTTC; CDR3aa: CSARGLTGATETQYF
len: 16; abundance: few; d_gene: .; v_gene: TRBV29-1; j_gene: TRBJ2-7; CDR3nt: TGCAGCGTTGAATTGCCCAGGACTTACTCATCCTACGAGCAGTACTTC; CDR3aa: CSVELPRTYSSYEQYF
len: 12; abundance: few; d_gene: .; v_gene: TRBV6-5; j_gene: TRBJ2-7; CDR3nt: TGTGCCAGCGGGGGGAGCTCCTACGAGCAGTACTTC; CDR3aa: CASGGSSYEQYF
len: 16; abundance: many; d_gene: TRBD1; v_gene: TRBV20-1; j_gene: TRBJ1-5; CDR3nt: TGCAGTGCTCCAGGACAGGGGGCGTCGGGCAATCAGCCCCAGCATTTT; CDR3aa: CSAPGQGASGNQPQHF
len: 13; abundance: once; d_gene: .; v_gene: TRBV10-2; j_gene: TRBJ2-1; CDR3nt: TGCGCCAGCAGCTCGTTAGGGGGAAATGAGCAGTTCTTC; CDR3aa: CASSSLGGNEQFF
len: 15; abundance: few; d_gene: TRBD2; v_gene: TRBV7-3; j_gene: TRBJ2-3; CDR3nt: TGTGCCAGCAGGGATCTAGCGGGGGAGCTGGATACGCAGTATTTT; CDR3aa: CASRDLAGELDTQYF
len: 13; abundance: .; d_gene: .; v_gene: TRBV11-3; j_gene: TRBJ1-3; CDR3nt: TGTGCCAGCCGGGAAGATTCTGGAAACACCATATATTTT; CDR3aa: CASREDSGNTIYF
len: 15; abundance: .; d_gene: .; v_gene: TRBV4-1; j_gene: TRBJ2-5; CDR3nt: TGCGCCAGCAGCCCAGGGGGGCTTGGGGCAGAGACCCAGTACTTC; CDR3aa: CASSPGGLGAETQYF